This T cell receptor (beta chain) originates from a study of blood T cell repertoires in COVID-19. Allocation to cohorts depended on clinical history reported by the participants. In Cohort 3, a recovered donor had either two negative PCRs, clearance, or symptom resolution. The germline V and J ends were trimmed by 4 bases and 3 bases, with 10 bases remaining between them. The length of the CDR3 is 14 residues. Germline CDR1 and CDR2: LGHNA and YNFKEQ. Original handling: Reference gene primer amplification yielded estimated nucleated cell counts. Only in-frame clones appear in the TCRdb table, and some are missing; sequencing was by immunoSEQ multiplex PCR. V and J calls and clone size come straight from that table; D and trimming were deduced from the DNA. This repertoire shows 450,000 to 500,000 clones, about 90% found once; its top ten account for about 0.65%.

This sequence originates from a woman in her late teens or twenties who had recovered from COVID-19. The sequencing sample was made of PBMCs or T cells enriched from blood (not recorded which). The chain has TRBV4-2 and TRBJ2-4; D not certain. The DNA of the CDR3 is TGTGCCAGCAGCCGTTCCGGGTTCAAAAACATTCAGTACTTC. Translation: CASSRSGFKNIQYF.